This TCR beta chain was captured by sequencing in a study of cytomegalovirus exposure and HLA in healthy donors. As for the study in general: In a previous analysis, 117 million unique TCR beta sequences were found from 150 million to 200 million T cells.

Study conclusions and caveats: The study labeled 180 or so TCR beta chains cytomegalovirus-associated. In a later analysis, TCR beta V- and J-gene trimming was associated with a missense DCLRE1C variant. After further analysis at a later stage, roughly 15,000 TCR beta sequences were associated with HLA alleles at 0.05 false discovery rate.

Both 60 Vbeta primers and 13 Jbeta primers went into the PCR. Sequencing used immunoSEQ multiplex PCR; TCRdb keeps in-frame clones, though not all of them. In the table there are under 150,000 clones, roughly four fifths of which are singletons. To note about this clone: Its specificity is unknown.

The sample comprised PBMCs. The TCR sequence derives from a woman in her forties or fifties in good health and CMV-seropositive.

Here the CDR3 DNA reads TGTGCCAGCTCAGGGGGGCAACCGGATTCACCCCTCCACTTT. Its translation: CASSGGQPDSPLHF. The chain carries TRBV7-9 and TRBJ1-6; 7 nucleotides agree with TRBD1. CDR3 length equals 14 residues. Germline-derived CDR1 and CDR2 are SEHNR and FQNEAQ (reference sequence). The V and J ends lost 8 bases and 8 bases, in that order; junction bases with no gene match: 9.